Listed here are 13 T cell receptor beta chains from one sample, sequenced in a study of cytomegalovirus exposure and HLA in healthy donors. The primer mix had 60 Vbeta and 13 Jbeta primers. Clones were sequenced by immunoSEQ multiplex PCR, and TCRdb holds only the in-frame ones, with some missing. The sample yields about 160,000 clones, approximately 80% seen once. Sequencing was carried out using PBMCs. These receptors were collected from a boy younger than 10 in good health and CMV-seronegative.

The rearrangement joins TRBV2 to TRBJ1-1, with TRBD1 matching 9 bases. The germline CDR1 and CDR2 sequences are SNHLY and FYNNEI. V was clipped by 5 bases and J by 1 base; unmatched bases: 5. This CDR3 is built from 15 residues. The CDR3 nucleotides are TGTGCCAGCAGTACCGGGACAGGGAGGAACACTGAAGCTTTCTTT. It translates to CASSTGTGRNTEAFF.

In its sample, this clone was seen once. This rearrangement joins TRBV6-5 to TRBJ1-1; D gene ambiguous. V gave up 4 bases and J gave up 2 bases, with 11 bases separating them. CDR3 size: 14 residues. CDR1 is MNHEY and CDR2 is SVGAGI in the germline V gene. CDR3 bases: TGTGCCAGCAGTTCCGCAGCGGGCAACACTGAAGCTTTCTTT. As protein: CASSSAAGNTEAFF.

CDR3 in DNA: TGTGCCACCAGTGGCCGGGACAGGTTCTGGGGCTACACCTTC. Its protein product is CATSGRDRFWGYTF. The V and J genes are TRBV15 and TRBJ1-2; 8 nucleotides align to TRBD1. Germline CDR1 reads LNHNV; CDR2 reads YYDKDF (reference sequence). The ends lost 6 bases at V and 8 bases at J; junction bases unmatched: 11. CDR3 length: 14 residues.

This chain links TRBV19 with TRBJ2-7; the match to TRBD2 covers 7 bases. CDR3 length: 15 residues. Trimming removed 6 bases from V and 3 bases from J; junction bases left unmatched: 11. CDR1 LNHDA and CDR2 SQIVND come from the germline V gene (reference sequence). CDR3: CASSVVFAGDYEQYF. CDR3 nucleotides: TGTGCCAGTAGCGTCGTGTTTGCGGGGGACTACGAGCAGTACTTC.

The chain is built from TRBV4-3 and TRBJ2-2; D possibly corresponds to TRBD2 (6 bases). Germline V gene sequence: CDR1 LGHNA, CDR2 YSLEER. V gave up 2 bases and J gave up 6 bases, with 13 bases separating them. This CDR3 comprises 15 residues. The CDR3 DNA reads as TGCGCCAGCAGCCAAATGGCCGGGGAGGCCGGGGAGCTGTTTTTT. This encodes CASSQMAGEAGELFF.

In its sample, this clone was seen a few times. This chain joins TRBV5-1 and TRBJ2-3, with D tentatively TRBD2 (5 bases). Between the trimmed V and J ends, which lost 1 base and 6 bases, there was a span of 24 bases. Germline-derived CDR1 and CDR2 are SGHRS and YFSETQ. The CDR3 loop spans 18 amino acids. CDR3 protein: CASSLKGLGGQKSDTQYF. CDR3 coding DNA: TGCGCCAGCAGCTTGAAGGGCCTTGGCGGGCAGAAATCCGATACGCAGTATTTT.

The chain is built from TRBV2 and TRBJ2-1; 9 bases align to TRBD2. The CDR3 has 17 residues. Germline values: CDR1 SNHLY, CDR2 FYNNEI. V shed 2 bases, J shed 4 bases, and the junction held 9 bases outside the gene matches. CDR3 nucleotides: TGTGCCAGCAGTGAATATTTGTTAGCGGGGGATTACAATGAGCAGTTCTTC. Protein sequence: CASSEYLLAGDYNEQFF.

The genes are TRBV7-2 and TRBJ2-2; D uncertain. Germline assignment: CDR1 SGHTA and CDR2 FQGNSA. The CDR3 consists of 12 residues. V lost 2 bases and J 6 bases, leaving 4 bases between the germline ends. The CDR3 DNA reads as TGTGCCAGCAGCTTACCCGCCGGGGAGCTGTTTTTT. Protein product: CASSLPAGELFF.

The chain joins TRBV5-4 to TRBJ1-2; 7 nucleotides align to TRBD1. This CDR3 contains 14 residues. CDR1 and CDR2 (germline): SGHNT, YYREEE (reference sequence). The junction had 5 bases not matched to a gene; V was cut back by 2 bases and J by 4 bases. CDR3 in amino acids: CASSLRQGSYGYTF. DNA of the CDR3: TGTGCCAGCAGCTTACGACAGGGATCCTATGGCTACACCTTC.

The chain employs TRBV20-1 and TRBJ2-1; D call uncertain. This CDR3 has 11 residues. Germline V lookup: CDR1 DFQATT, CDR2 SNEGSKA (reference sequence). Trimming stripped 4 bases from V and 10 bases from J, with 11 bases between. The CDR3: CSAIETMEQFF. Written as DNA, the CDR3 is TGCAGTGCTATAGAAACTATGGAGCAGTTCTTC.

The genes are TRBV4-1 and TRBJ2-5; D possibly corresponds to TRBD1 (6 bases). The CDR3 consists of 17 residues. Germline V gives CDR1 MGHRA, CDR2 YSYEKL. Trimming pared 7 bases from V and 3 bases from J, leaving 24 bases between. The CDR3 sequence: CASTSSMGAGDKETQYF. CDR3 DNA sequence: TGCGCCAGCACCTCCTCGATGGGGGCGGGTGACAAAGAGACCCAGTACTTC.

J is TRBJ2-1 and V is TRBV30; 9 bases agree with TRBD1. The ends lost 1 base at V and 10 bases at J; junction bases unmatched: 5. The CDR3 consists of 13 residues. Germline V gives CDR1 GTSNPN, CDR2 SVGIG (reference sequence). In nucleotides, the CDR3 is TGTGCCTGGAGTGGACAGGGGGGAAAGGAGCAGTTCTTC. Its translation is CAWSGQGGKEQFF.

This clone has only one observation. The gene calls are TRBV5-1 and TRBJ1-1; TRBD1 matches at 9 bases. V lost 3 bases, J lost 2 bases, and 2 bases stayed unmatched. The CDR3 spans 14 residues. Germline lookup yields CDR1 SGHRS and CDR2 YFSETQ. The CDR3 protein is CASSWTGANTEAFF. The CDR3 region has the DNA TGCGCCAGCAGCTGGACAGGGGCCAACACTGAAGCTTTCTTT.